This T cell receptor beta chain was documented in a study of blood T cell repertoires in COVID-19. Recovered Cohort 3 donors showed two negative PCRs, clearance, or symptom resolution. This clone was observed a single time. The repertoire was sequenced with immunoSEQ multiplex PCR; TCRdb's copy has only in-frame clones and lacks some. The sample includes about 190,000 clones, roughly 80% seen only once; the top ten take under 4%. With 3 bases removed from V and 3 bases from J, the gap between germline ends came to 13 bases. The CDR3 sequence is 15 residues long. The V gene's germline CDR1 is MRHNA and CDR2 SNTAGT.

Specimen: PBMCs or T cells enriched from blood (not recorded which). The receptor was derived from a woman aged 30 to 39 who had recovered from COVID-19. The chain uses TRBV6-4 and TRBJ2-3, with a tentative D call TRBD2 (6 bases). Here the CDR3 DNA reads TGTGCCAGCAGTGAGTACCCCGGGAGTACAGATACGCAGTATTTT. Its translation: CASSEYPGSTDTQYF.